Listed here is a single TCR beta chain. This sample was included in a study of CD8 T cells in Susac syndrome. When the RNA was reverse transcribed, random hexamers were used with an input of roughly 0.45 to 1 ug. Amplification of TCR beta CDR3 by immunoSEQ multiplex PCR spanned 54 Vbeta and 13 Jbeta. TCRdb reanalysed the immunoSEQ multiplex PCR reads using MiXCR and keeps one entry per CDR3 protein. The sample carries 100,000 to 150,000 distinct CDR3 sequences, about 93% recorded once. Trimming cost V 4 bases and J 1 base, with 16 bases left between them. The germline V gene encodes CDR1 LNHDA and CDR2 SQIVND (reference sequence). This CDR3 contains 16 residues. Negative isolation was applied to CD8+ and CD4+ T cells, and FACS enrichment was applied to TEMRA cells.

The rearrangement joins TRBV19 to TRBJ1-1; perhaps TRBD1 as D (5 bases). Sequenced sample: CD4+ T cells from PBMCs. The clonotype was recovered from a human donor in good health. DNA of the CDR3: TGTGCCAGTAGTAACTCCCTCGGGACGTCGAACACTGAAGCTTTCTTT. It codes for CASSNSLGTSNTEAFF.